The 27 T cell receptor beta chains listed next were all sequenced from one sample in a study of shared clonotypes between healthy human individuals. Only in-frame clones appear in the TCRdb table, and some are missing; sequencing was by immunoSEQ multiplex PCR. The sample includes over a million clones, approximately 98.5% of them seen just once. Material: naive CD4+ T cells sorted from blood. Subset given: CD45RA+ positively selected. Receptors were obtained from a man between 25 and 39 years old in good health.

The chain recombines TRBV28 with TRBJ2-7; 7 nucleotides line up with TRBD1. Trimming took 6 bases from V and 0 from J; bases not matched to a gene: 8. CDR3 length: 15 residues. The germline V gene has CDR1 MDHEN and CDR2 SYDVKM. CDR3 sequence (DNA): TGTGCCAGCAGCTCACAGGGGAGTGGCTCCTACGAGCAGTACTTC. This encodes CASSSQGSGSYEQYF. Using reference TRBV28 and TRBJ2-7 for the parts outside the CDR3, the full variable domain is DVKVTQSSRYLVKRTGEKVFLECVQDMDHENMFWYRQDPGLGLRLIYFSYDVKMKEKGDIPEGYSVSREKKERFSLILESASTNQTSMYLCASSSQGSGSYEQYFGPGTRLTVT.

The V call is TRBV30, the J call TRBJ2-1, with 10 nucleotides matching TRBD2. The V gene's germline CDR1 is GTSNPN and CDR2 SVGIG (reference sequence). The trim removed 2 bases at V and 0 bases at J, leaving 7 bases unmatched. The length of the CDR3 is 17 residues. CDR3 sequence reads: CAWSLLAGIGSYNEQFF. CDR3 in DNA: TGTGCCTGGAGTTTACTAGCGGGAATCGGCTCCTACAATGAGCAGTTCTTC.

The CDR3 is CASSGRRGEPYEQYF. CDR3 sequence (DNA): TGCGCCAGCAGTGGACGGAGGGGCGAACCCTACGAGCAGTACTTC. V gene TRBV10-1 combines with J gene TRBJ2-7; D is perhaps TRBD2 (6 bases). This CDR3 spans 15 amino acids. CDR1 WNHNN and CDR2 SYGVQD come from the germline V gene (reference sequence). Trimming cost V 4 bases and J 2 bases, with 15 bases left between them.

The chain links TRBV10-1 to TRBJ2-5; D is perhaps TRBD1 (6 bases). Trimming shortened V by 2 bases and J by 5 bases, and 12 bases separated the two germline ends. Germline lookup yields CDR1 WNHNN and CDR2 SYGVQD (reference sequence). The length of the CDR3 is 14 residues. In DNA, the CDR3 is TGCGCCAGCAGTGAGAGTCTGCAGGGGGAGACCCAGTACTTC. Protein product: CASSESLQGETQYF.

The chain employs TRBV18 and TRBJ2-5; unclear D gene. V lost 3 bases to trimming and J lost 10 bases, with 12 bases between them. The CDR3 runs to 12 residues. The germline V gene encodes CDR1 KGHSH and CDR2 LQKENI. The CDR3 reads CASSPIPQDQYF. CDR3 coding DNA: TGTGCCAGCTCACCGATCCCCCAAGACCAGTACTTC.

This chain connects TRBV29-1 to TRBJ2-7; D could derive from TRBD1 or TRBD2 (6 bases each). V lost 4 bases and J 1 base, leaving 11 bases between the germline ends. Germline CDR1 is SQVTM and CDR2 is ANQGSEA. This CDR3 region has 13 residues. The CDR3 protein is CSVAGASSYEQYF. CDR3 in DNA: TGCAGCGTTGCGGGGGCTAGTTCCTACGAGCAGTACTTC.

The V and J genes are TRBV28 and TRBJ2-2; 9 bases are shared with TRBD2. Trimming took 4 bases from V and 6 from J; bases not matched to a gene: 9. Per germline, CDR1 MDHEN and CDR2 SYDVKM. The CDR3 covers 16 residues. In DNA, the CDR3 is TGTGCCAGCAGTTCAACCGGGACTAGCATCCCCGGGGAGCTGTTTTTT. It translates to CASSSTGTSIPGELFF.

The sample holds one count of this clone. CDR3 sequence reads: CASSPRVEQYF. The DNA for the CDR3 is TGTGCCAGCAGCCCACGGGTCGAGCAGTACTTC. The gene calls are TRBV7-9 and TRBJ2-7; no definite D call. Germline V gene sequence: CDR1 SEHNR, CDR2 FQNEAQ (reference sequence). CDR3 length: 11 residues. Trimming pared 5 bases from V and 6 bases from J, leaving 8 bases between.

The chain uses TRBV19 and TRBJ2-1; TRBD2 matches 7 bases. J was trimmed by 7 bases and V by 1 base; bases with no gene match: 13. CDR3 length equals 17 residues. Per germline, CDR1 LNHDA and CDR2 SQIVND (reference sequence). CDR3: CASSIVSSGKNRNEQFF. CDR3 nucleotides: TGTGCCAGTAGTATAGTCTCCAGCGGGAAGAACCGGAATGAGCAGTTCTTC.

The V gene is TRBV10-3, the J gene TRBJ1-5, with D perhaps TRBD1 (5 bases). CDR3 size: 13 residues. The germline CDR1 and CDR2 sequences are ENHRY and SYGVKD. Between the trimmed V and J ends, which lost 0 bases and 7 bases, there was a span of 7 bases. The CDR3 region is CAISESGVQPQHF. CDR3 nucleotide sequence: TGTGCCATCAGTGAGTCGGGGGTCCAGCCCCAGCATTTT.

The chain joins TRBV6-1 to TRBJ1-2; no definite D call. V was trimmed by 2 bases and J by 0 bases, leaving 10 bases between them. The CDR3 sequence is 15 residues long. Germline V gives CDR1 MNHNS, CDR2 SASEGT. CDR3 region: CASSESVGANYGYTF. The DNA of the CDR3 is TGTGCCAGCAGTGAAAGTGTTGGGGCTAACTATGGCTACACCTTC.

V usage is TRBV7-8 and J usage is TRBJ2-7; D might be TRBD1 (6 bases). The CDR3 extends over 16 amino acids. Deletions cut 0 bases from V and 2 bases from J, with 14 bases between. Germline CDR1 reads SGHVS; CDR2 reads FQNEAQ. CDR3 nucleotide sequence: TGTGCCAGCAGCTTAGCGATTACAGACAGGACCTACGAGCAGTACTTC. Translating it yields CASSLAITDRTYEQYF.

This chain links TRBV5-4 with TRBJ2-7, with unresolved D. This CDR3 comprises 13 residues. Per germline, CDR1 SGHNT and CDR2 YYREEE (reference sequence). Trimming took off 1 base at V and 5 bases at J, with 10 bases between the two ends. This CDR3 reads CASSLRLFDEQYF. DNA of the CDR3: TGTGCCAGCAGCTTGCGGTTGTTCGACGAGCAGTACTTC.

CDR3 amino acids: CASSQSFWGGDIQYF. CDR3 in DNA: TGTGCCAGCAGCCAATCGTTTTGGGGGGGTGACATTCAGTACTTC. J is TRBJ2-4 and V is TRBV5-4, with 7 bases lining up with TRBD2. Per germline, CDR1 SGHNT and CDR2 YYREEE (reference sequence). There are 15 residues in the CDR3. With 4 bases clipped from V and 8 bases from J, the junction kept 12 bases outside the gene matches.

This chain links TRBV9 with TRBJ2-7, with 10 nucleotides matching TRBD1. Per germline, CDR1 SGDLS and CDR2 YYNGEE. The CDR3 is 16 residues long. V shed 0 bases, J shed 4 bases, and the junction held 7 bases outside the gene matches. CDR3 sequence: CASSVGGTGAWYEQYF. The CDR3 DNA is TGTGCCAGCAGCGTAGGTGGGACAGGGGCATGGTACGAGCAGTACTTC. The full variable domain, rest sourced from reference TRBV9 and TRBJ2-7, is DSGVTQTPKHLITATGQRVTLRCSPRSGDLSVYWYQQSLDQGLQFLIQYYNGEERAKGNILERFSAQQFPDLHSELNLSSLELGDSALYFCASSVGGTGAWYEQYFGPGTRLTVT.

About this clone: The identical CDR3 is also encoded by other nucleotide sequences in the sample. The V and J genes are TRBV19 and TRBJ2-7; TRBD2 matches 7 bases. The V segment lost 3 bases and the J segment 2 bases; nucleotides outside the gene matches: 4. The germline V gene encodes CDR1 LNHDA and CDR2 SQIVND (reference sequence). This CDR3 comprises 14 residues. CDR3 region: CASSITGTTYEQYF. For the CDR3, the DNA is TGTGCCAGTAGTATCACCGGGACTACCTACGAGCAGTACTTC.

V is TRBV5-4 and J is TRBJ2-7; 9 bases align to TRBD1. Germline V lookup: CDR1 SGHNT, CDR2 YYREEE (reference sequence). V shed 4 bases and J 2 bases; nucleotides not matched to a gene: 10. The CDR3 spans 16 residues. CDR3 nucleotides: TGTGCCAGCAGCCCCGGCGGGACAGGGAGAACCTACGAGCAGTACTTC. This sequence encodes CASSPGGTGRTYEQYF. Together with reference TRBV5-4 and TRBJ2-7, the CDR3 gives the full variable domain: ETGVTQSPTHLIKTRGQQVTLRCSSQSGHNTVSWYQQALGQGPQFIFQYYREEENGRGNFPPRFSGLQFPNYSSELNVNALELDDSALYLCASSPGGTGRTYEQYFGPGTRLTVT.

This chain joins TRBV12-5 and TRBJ1-1, with D possibly being TRBD1 (5 bases). Trimming left V 5 bases short and J 4 bases short, with 11 bases between. CDR1 is LGHNT, CDR2 FRNRAP, per germline. CDR3 size: 13 residues. Here the CDR3 DNA reads TGTGCTAGTGGTGTGGGGACCGGCACTGAAGCTTTCTTT. This translates into CASGVGTGTEAFF.

This chain uses TRBV30 with TRBJ2-7; D possibly corresponds to TRBD2 (6 bases). CDR1 GTSNPN and CDR2 SVGIG come from the germline V gene (reference sequence). This CDR3 has 13 amino acids. The CDR3: CAGARRGSYEQYF. The CDR3 coding sequence is TGTGCTGGCGCGAGGCGGGGCTCCTACGAGCAGTACTTC.

With regard to this clone: The sample contains more than one DNA sequence encoding this CDR3. The chain recombines TRBV5-4 with TRBJ2-7; D perhaps matches TRBD2 (6 bases). Trimming took off 0 bases at V and 0 bases at J, with 10 bases between the two ends. CDR1 is SGHNT, CDR2 YYREEE, per germline (reference sequence). The CDR3 loop spans 15 amino acids. The CDR3 loop is CASSLGGLSSYEQYF. CDR3 coding DNA: TGTGCCAGCAGCTTGGGGGGACTCAGCTCCTACGAGCAGTACTTC. The full variable domain, its missing parts supplied by reference TRBV5-4 and TRBJ2-7, is ETGVTQSPTHLIKTRGQQVTLRCSSQSGHNTVSWYQQALGQGPQFIFQYYREEENGRGNFPPRFSGLQFPNYSSELNVNALELDDSALYLCASSLGGLSSYEQYFGPGTRLTVT.

This chain links TRBV13 with TRBJ2-2; TRBD2 matches 9 bases. The CDR3 is 18 residues long. J gave up 3 bases and V 6 bases, and 14 bases lay outside the gene matches. Germline CDR1 PRHDT, CDR2 FYEKMQ (reference sequence). The CDR3 DNA follows: TGTGCCAGCAGTGACGAGGGGCTAGCGGGATCTTACACCGGGGAGCTGTTTTTT. Protein: CASSDEGLAGSYTGELFF.

The chain combines TRBV5-4 with TRBJ2-7; tentative D call: TRBD1 (6 bases). Germline V CDR1 and CDR2: SGHNT, YYREEE (reference sequence). The CDR3 loop spans 14 amino acids. V lost 4 bases and J lost 0, with 11 bases in between. CDR3 protein: CASSSDRPSYEQYF. The CDR3 bases are TGTGCCAGCAGCAGTGACAGGCCCTCCTACGAGCAGTACTTC.

The CDR3: CAISGEERGFADTQYF. Here the CDR3 DNA reads TGTGCCATCAGCGGTGAGGAACGTGGCTTCGCAGATACGCAGTATTTT. This chain uses TRBV10-3 with TRBJ2-3; D is undetermined. CDR3 length: 16 amino acids. Deletions cut 6 bases from V and 4 bases from J, with 20 bases between. Per germline, CDR1 ENHRY and CDR2 SYGVKD.

V and J are TRBV5-1 and TRBJ1-1, with a possible D match to TRBD1 (6 bases). The CDR3 loop spans 14 amino acids. Germline loops: CDR1 SGHRS, CDR2 YFSETQ. With 0 bases removed from V and 5 bases from J, the gap between germline ends came to 11 bases. CDR3 loop: CASSLAGQRTEAFF. As DNA, the CDR3 is TGCGCCAGCAGCTTGGCCGGACAGAGGACTGAAGCTTTCTTT.

The CDR3 sequence is CAISQGQAGANVLTF. The CDR3 nucleotides are TGTGCCATCAGCCAAGGACAGGCCGGGGCCAACGTCCTGACTTTC. J is TRBJ2-6 and V is TRBV10-3; TRBD1 matches 7 bases. Trimming removed 6 bases from V and 4 bases from J; junction bases left unmatched: 6. CDR1 is ENHRY and CDR2 is SYGVKD in the germline V gene. This CDR3 has 15 residues.

In this sample, this clone turned up once. The CDR3 spells CATFRDRGQNEQFF. CDR3 nucleotides: TGTGCCACCTTCCGGGACAGGGGGCAGAATGAGCAGTTCTTC. The chain joins TRBV6-5 to TRBJ2-1; 12 bases match TRBD1. The length of the CDR3 is 14 residues. Germline loops: CDR1 MNHEY, CDR2 SVGAGI. V shed 10 bases, J shed 7 bases, and the junction held 8 bases outside the gene matches.

The rearrangement links TRBV23-1 to TRBJ2-7, with TRBD1 matching over 8 bases. TRBV23-1 is an ORF for which the function is uncertain. The CDR3 contains 12 residues. V shed 11 bases, J shed 3 bases, and the junction held 6 bases outside the gene matches. The CDR3 loop is CAGGQGVYEQYF. CDR3 nucleotide sequence: TGCGCCGGAGGACAGGGCGTCTACGAGCAGTACTTC.